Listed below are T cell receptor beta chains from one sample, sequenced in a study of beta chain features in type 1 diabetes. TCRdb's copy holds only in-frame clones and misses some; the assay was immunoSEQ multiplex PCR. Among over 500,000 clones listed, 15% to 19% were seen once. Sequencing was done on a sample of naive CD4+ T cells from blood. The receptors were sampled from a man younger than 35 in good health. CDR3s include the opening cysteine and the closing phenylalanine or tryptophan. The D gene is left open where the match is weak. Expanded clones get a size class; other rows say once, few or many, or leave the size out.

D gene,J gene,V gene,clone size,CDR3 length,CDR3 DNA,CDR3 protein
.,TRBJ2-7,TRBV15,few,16,TGTGCCACCAGCAGAGATGGGGGTGCCGGTAGCTACGAGCAGTACTTC,CATSRDGGAGSYEQYF
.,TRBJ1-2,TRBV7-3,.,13,TGTGCCAGCAGCTTACCGACAGGCGGAGGCTACACCTTC,CASSLPTGGGYTF
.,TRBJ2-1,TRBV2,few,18,TGTGCCAGCAGTGTCCGGAGGGCCATATTAGTTTCCCACAATGAGCAGTTCTTC,CASSVRRAILVSHNEQFF
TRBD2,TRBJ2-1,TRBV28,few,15,TGTGCCAGCAGTCGGACGGGACTAGGGGAGAATGAGCAGTTCTTC,CASSRTGLGENEQFF
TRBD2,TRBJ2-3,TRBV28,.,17,TGTGCCAGCAGTTTGACTAGCGGGGGGGCAGTGCGAGATACGCAGTATTTT,CASSLTSGGAVRDTQYF
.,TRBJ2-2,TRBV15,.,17,TGTGCCACCAGCAGAGGTCCCGGAGCGTCGGACACCGGGGAGCTGTTTTTT,CATSRGPGASDTGELFF
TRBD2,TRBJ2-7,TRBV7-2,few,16,TGTGCCAGCATCATTACCGGTAGCGGGAGATCCTTCGAGCAGTACTTC,CASIITGSGRSFEQYF
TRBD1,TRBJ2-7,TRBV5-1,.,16,TGCGCCAGCAGCTTGTTCTCAGGGGGACGGTCCTACGAGCAGTACTTC,CASSLFSGGRSYEQYF
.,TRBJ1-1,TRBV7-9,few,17,TGTGCCAGTACCTCCGGGGCAGGGCAGTTTTGGGACACTGAAGCTTTCTTT,CASTSGAGQFWDTEAFF
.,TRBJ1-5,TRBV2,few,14,TGTGCCAGCAGTGTTTCCGGGCAGCATCGGCCCCAGCATTTT,CASSVSGQHRPQHF
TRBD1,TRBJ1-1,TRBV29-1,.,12,TGCAGCGGCCACAGGGGGCTCACTGAAGCTTTCTTT,CSGHRGLTEAFF
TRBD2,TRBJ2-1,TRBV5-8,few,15,TGTGCCAGCAGCTTGAGGACTAGCGGGGCAAATGAGCAGTTCTTC,CASSLRTSGANEQFF
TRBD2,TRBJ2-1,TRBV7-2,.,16,TGTGCCAGCAGCTTATGGATAGCGGGAGTGGGCAATGAGCAGTTCTTC,CASSLWIAGVGNEQFF
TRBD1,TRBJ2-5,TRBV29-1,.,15,TGCAGCGGTGGCCTGGGGACAGGGAGGGAGGAGACCCAGTACTTC,CSGGLGTGREETQYF
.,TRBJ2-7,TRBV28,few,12,TGTGCCAGCAGTCCACCCCGGGGCGAGCAGTACTTC,CASSPPRGEQYF
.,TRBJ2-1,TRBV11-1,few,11,TGTGCCAGCAGCTTAGGCCACGGGCAGTTCTTC,CASSLGHGQFF
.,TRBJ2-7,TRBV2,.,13,TGTGCCAGCAGTGATTACAGCTCCTACGAGCAGTACTTC,CASSDYSSYEQYF
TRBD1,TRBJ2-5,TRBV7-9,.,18,TGTGCCAGCAGCTTCCGGGACAGGGGGCTGGATTTTCAAGAGACCCAGTACTTC,CASSFRDRGLDFQETQYF
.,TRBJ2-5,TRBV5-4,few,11,TGTGCCAGCAGCTTTGCAGAGACCCAGTACTTC,CASSFAETQYF
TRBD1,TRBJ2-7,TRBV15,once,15,TGTGCCACCAGCAGAGAGGGACAGGGGGCTTACGAGCAGTACTTC,CATSREGQGAYEQYF
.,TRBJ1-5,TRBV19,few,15,TGTGCCAGTAGTATTATGGCGGGGGCATTCCAGCCCCAGCATTTT,CASSIMAGAFQPQHF
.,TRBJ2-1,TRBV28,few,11,TGTGCCAGCAGCCCCTACAATGAGCAGTTCTTC,CASSPYNEQFF
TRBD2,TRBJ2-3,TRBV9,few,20,TGTGCCAGCAGCCTCCACGGACTAGCGGGGGGTAGTGTAAGCACAGATACGCAGTATTTT,CASSLHGLAGGSVSTDTQYF
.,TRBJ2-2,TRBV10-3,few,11,TGTGCCAGCCAGCGGACAGGGGAGCTGTTTTTT,CASQRTGELFF
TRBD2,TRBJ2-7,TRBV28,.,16,TGTGCCAGCTTTCGACTAGCGGGAGGGCCCACCTACGAGCAGTACTTC,CASFRLAGGPTYEQYF
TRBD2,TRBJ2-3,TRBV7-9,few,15,TGTGCCAGCAGCCCAGGACTAGCTGACACAGATACGCAGTATTTT,CASSPGLADTDTQYF
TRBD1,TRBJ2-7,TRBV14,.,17,TGTGCCAGCAGCCGCTATATCGGACAGGACCGCTCCTACGAGCAGTACTTC,CASSRYIGQDRSYEQYF
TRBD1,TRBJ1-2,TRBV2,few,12,TGTGCTATCCGGGGACAGAACTATGGCTACACCTTC,CAIRGQNYGYTF
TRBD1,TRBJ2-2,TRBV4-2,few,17,TGTGCCAGCAGCCAAGAATACGGGCAGGGGGCGACCGGGGAGCTGTTTTTT,CASSQEYGQGATGELFF
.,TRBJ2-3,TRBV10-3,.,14,TGTGCCACCAAGGGGCAACAGCTCACAGATACGCAGTATTTT,CATKGQQLTDTQYF
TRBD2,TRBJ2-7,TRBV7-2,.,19,TGTGCCAGCAGACCGTCCCTAGCGGGGGGGCTGCTTATGCCCTACGAGCAGTACTTC,CASRPSLAGGLLMPYEQYF
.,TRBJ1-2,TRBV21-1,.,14,TGTGCCAGCAGCGGCCCGGGACAGGGGGCTGGCTACACCTTC,CASSGPGQGAGYTF
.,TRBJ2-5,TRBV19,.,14,TGTGCCAGTAGTATAGACAGGTTCGGTGAGACCCAGTACTTC,CASSIDRFGETQYF
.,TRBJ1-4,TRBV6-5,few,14,TGTGCCAGCAGACGGACAGCCTTTAATGAAAAACTGTTTTTT,CASRRTAFNEKLFF
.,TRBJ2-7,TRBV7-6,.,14,TGTGCCAGCAGCTTAGGGTGGTTCTCCTACGAGCAGTACTTC,CASSLGWFSYEQYF
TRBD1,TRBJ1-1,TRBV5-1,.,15,TGCGCCAGCAGCTACCCCGGGACAGCGAACACTGAAGCTTTCTTT,CASSYPGTANTEAFF